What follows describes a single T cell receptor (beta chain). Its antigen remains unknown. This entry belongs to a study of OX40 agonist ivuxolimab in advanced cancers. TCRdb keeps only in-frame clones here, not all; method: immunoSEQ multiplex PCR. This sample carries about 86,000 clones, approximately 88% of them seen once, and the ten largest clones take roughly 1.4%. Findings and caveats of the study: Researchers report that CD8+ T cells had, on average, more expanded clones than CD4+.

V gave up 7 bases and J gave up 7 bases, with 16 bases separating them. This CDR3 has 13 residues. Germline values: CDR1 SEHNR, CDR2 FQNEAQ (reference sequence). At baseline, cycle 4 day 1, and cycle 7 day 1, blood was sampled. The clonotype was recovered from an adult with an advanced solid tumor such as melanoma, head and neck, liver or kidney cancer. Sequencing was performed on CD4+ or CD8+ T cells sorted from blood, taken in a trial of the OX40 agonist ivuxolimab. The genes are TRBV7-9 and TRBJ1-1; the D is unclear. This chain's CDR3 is CASIFYSSGEAFF. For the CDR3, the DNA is TGTGCCAGCATTTTTTATTCGTCCGGTGAAGCTTTCTTT.